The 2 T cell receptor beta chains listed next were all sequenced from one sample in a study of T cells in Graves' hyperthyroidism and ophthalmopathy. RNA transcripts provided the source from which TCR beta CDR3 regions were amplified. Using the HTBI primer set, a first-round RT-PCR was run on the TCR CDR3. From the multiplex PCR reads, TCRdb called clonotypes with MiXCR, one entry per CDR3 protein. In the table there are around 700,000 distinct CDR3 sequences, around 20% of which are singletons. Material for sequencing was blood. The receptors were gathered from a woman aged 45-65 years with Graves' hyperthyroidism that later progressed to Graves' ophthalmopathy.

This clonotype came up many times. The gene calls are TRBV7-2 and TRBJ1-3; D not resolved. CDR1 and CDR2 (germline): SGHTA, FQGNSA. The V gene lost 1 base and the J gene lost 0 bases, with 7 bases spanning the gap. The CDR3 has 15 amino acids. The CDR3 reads CASSLDRYSGNTIYF. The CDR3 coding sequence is TGTGCCAGCAGCTTAGACCGATACTCTGGAAACACCATATATTTT.

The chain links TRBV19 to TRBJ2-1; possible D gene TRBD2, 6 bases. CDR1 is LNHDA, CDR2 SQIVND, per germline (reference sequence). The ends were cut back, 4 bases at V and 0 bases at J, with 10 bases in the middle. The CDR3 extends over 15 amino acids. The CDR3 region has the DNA TGTGCCAGTAGTACGTCTAGCGTCTCCTACAATGAGCAGTTCTTC. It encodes CASSTSSVSYNEQFF.